Each of the 25 T cell receptor beta chains below was sequenced from the same sample in a study of sequential checkpoint blockade in melanoma. Produced via immunoSEQ multiplex PCR; TCRdb's table is partial and in-frame only. The sample contains 6,000 or so clones, around 21% of which appear only once. Treatment specified: randomized to nivolumab then ipilimumab (arm A) or the reverse (arm B). The material was tumor tissue (inferred from file names), obtained from a patient given nivolumab and ipilimumab in sequence. The receptors derive from a human donor with melanoma.

J is TRBJ2-1 and V is TRBV6-8, with 7 bases that match TRBD1. The CDR3 loop spans 12 amino acids. The germline V gene has CDR1 MNHGY and CDR2 SAAAGT. CDR3 sequence (DNA): TGTTCGGCCCGGGACAGATACAATGAGCAGTTCTTC. Its translation is CSARDRYNEQFF.

This clone showed up just a few times. The chain has TRBV6-8 and TRBJ2-7, with 7 bases identical to TRBD1. This CDR3 has 16 residues. The V and J ends lost 7 bases and 2 bases, in that order; junction bases with no gene match: 14. Germline V CDR1 and CDR2: MNHGY, SAAAGT. For the CDR3, the DNA is TGTGCCAGCAATCCCGGCCCCGGACAGGCGACCTACGAGCAGTACTTC. It codes for CASNPGPGQATYEQYF.

V and J are TRBV19 and TRBJ1-2, with 7 bases identical to TRBD1. Looked up from germline, CDR1 is LNHDA and CDR2 is SQIVND (reference sequence). The V and J ends lost 5 bases and 5 bases, in that order; junction bases with no gene match: 17. The length of the CDR3 is 17 residues. The CDR3 region is CASSLTASRTGGYGYTF. CDR3 sequence (DNA): TGTGCCAGTAGTCTCACTGCCTCCCGGACAGGCGGGTATGGCTACACCTTC. The full variable domain, its missing parts supplied by reference TRBV19 and TRBJ1-2, is DGGITQSPKYLFRKEGQNVTLSCEQNLNHDAMYWYRQDPGQGLRLIYYSQIVNDFQKGDIAEGYSVSREKKESFPLTVTSAQKNPTAFYLCASSLTASRTGGYGYTFGSGTRLTVV.

This clone was seen ten or more times. The gene calls are TRBV7-1 and TRBJ2-7; D is possibly TRBD1 (7 bases). TRBV7-1 is an ORF; its function is uncertain. The CDR3 is 13 residues long. V was clipped by 8 bases and J by 2 bases, with 13 bases between them. The CDR3 loop is CASAWRGPYEQYF. DNA of the CDR3: TGTGCCAGCGCCTGGAGGGGGCCCTACGAGCAGTACTTC.

The genes are TRBV11-3 and TRBJ2-3, with 8 bases that match TRBD2. In germline, CDR1 is SGHNT, CDR2 YENEEA. J gave up 1 base and V 4 bases, and 4 bases lay outside the gene matches. The length of the CDR3 is 15 residues. The CDR3 loop reads CASSYSGRRTDTQYF. The DNA of the CDR3 is TGTGCCAGCAGCTACAGCGGGAGACGCACAGATACGCAGTATTTT.

The V and J genes are TRBV9 and TRBJ1-1; TRBD1 agrees at 8 bases. V dropped 0 bases and J dropped 1; count of bases not matched to a gene: 2. Germline values: CDR1 SGDLS, CDR2 YYNGEE. The CDR3 has 15 residues. In nucleotides, the CDR3 is TGTGCCAGCAGCGTAGTTGGGACAGGGAACACTGAAGCTTTCTTT. Its protein is CASSVVGTGNTEAFF.

In this sample, this clone turned up a few times. The chain recombines TRBV6-8 with TRBJ2-1, with D possibly TRBD2 on 5 matching bases. The V gene lost 2 bases and the J gene lost 7 bases, with 15 bases spanning the gap. This CDR3 is built from 15 residues. The V gene's germline CDR1 is MNHGY and CDR2 SAAAGT. In DNA, the CDR3 is TGTGCCAGCAGTTACGTAGCGTCCCCTAGAAATGAGCAGTTCTTC. It is translated as CASSYVASPRNEQFF.

A few counts support this clone. This chain links TRBV6-8 with TRBJ1-1; unclear D gene. The germline V gene has CDR1 MNHGY and CDR2 SAAAGT. The CDR3 sequence is 16 residues long. V was cut by 6 bases and J by 1 base, with 18 bases left in between. The CDR3 region is CASSARLGRQNTEAFF. CDR3 sequence (DNA): TGTGCCAGCAGCGCTCGGCTGGGCAGGCAGAACACTGAAGCTTTCTTT.

The V and J genes are TRBV6-8 and TRBJ2-5; tentatively, D is TRBD2 (6 bases). This CDR3 contains 16 residues. In germline, CDR1 is MNHGY, CDR2 SAAAGT. Trimming cost V 6 bases and J 2 bases, with 19 bases left between them. CDR3 protein: CASSEGLLASQETQYF. The CDR3 nucleotides are TGTGCCAGCAGCGAGGGACTTTTGGCCTCACAAGAGACCCAGTACTTC.

This chain connects TRBV19 to TRBJ1-2; 12 nucleotides agree with TRBD1. CDR3 length: 22 amino acids. Germline V CDR1 and CDR2: LNHDA, SQIVND (reference sequence). Trimming at V came to 8 bases and at J to 4 bases, leaving 29 bases not matched to a gene. CDR3 in DNA: TGTGCCAGTCGACCGGGACAGGGGGCGAGAAGGGAACCAGGCGATGTCCCCTATGGCTACACCTTC. Protein product: CASRPGQGARREPGDVPYGYTF.

The rearrangement joins TRBV14 to TRBJ2-7; 8 positions agree with TRBD2. The V gene end was trimmed by 4 bases and the J gene end by 6 bases; junction bases not matched to a gene: 11. The CDR3 sequence is 15 residues long. Looked up from germline, CDR1 is SGHDN and CDR2 is FVKESK. CDR3 bases: TGTGCCAGCAGCCTGACGACTAGCGCGGCCGCCGAGCAGTACTTC. As protein: CASSLTTSAAAEQYF.

This rearrangement joins TRBV6-8 to TRBJ2-7; 7 positions agree with TRBD2. In germline, CDR1 is MNHGY, CDR2 SAAAGT. With V trimmed by 2 bases and J by 3 bases, 4 bases remained unmatched. The CDR3 spans 14 residues. The CDR3 spells CASSYARESYEQYF. CDR3 coding DNA: TGTGCCAGCAGTTACGCGCGGGAGAGCTACGAGCAGTACTTC.

The sample holds a few counts of this clone. V and J are TRBV18 and TRBJ1-1; D call uncertain. The CDR3 covers 16 residues. V gave up 2 bases and J gave up 3 bases, with 16 bases separating them. Germline-derived CDR1 and CDR2 are KGHSH and LQKENI. CDR3 region: CASSPSYQTTDTEAFF. The DNA of the CDR3 is TGTGCCAGCTCACCATCATATCAGACTACGGACACTGAAGCTTTCTTT.

This clone has a count of ten or more. This rearrangement joins TRBV11-3 to TRBJ1-5; weak D call: TRBD1 (5 bases). CDR1 SGHNT and CDR2 YENEEA come from the germline V gene. This CDR3 comprises 15 residues. V was trimmed by 0 bases and J by 3 bases, leaving 9 bases between them. The CDR3 loop is CASSLDPGHNQPQHF. The DNA of the CDR3 is TGTGCCAGCAGCTTAGACCCGGGGCACAATCAGCCCCAGCATTTT.

The gene calls are TRBV12-5 and TRBJ1-2, with 8 bases matching TRBD1. The junction had 6 bases not matched to a gene; V was cut back by 4 bases and J by 8 bases. The CDR3 covers 13 residues. Germline values: CDR1 LGHNT, CDR2 FRNRAP. The CDR3 DNA sequence: TGTGCTAGTGGTTATCAGGGGGCTTACGGCTACACCTTC. This encodes CASGYQGAYGYTF.

This rearrangement joins TRBV18 to TRBJ2-7; TRBD1 agrees at 7 bases. The V gene's germline CDR1 is KGHSH and CDR2 LQKENI. The trim removed 3 bases at V and 7 bases at J, leaving 9 bases unmatched. CDR3 length: 14 residues. The CDR3 DNA sequence: TGTGCCAGCTCACCCGGGGACAGCATGGGTGAGCAGTACTTC. Its protein is CASSPGDSMGEQYF.

In this sample, this clone turned up a few times. V is TRBV14 and J is TRBJ2-1; a possible D gene is TRBD2 (5 bases). The germline gives CDR1 SGHDN, CDR2 FVKESK. The CDR3 is 13 residues long. Trimming pared 3 bases from V and 5 bases from J, leaving 8 bases between. CDR3 protein: CASSHGNHNEQFF. The DNA for the CDR3 is TGTGCCAGCAGCCACGGGAACCACAATGAGCAGTTCTTC.

The chain recombines TRBV28 with TRBJ1-5; D is perhaps TRBD1 (6 bases). The CDR3 consists of 15 residues. V gave up 2 bases and J gave up 4 bases, with 12 bases separating them. Germline CDR1 and CDR2: MDHEN and SYDVKM. This chain's CDR3 is CASSLIDTGNQPQHF. The CDR3 DNA is TGTGCCAGCAGTTTAATTGACACAGGGAATCAGCCCCAGCATTTT. Full variable domain (outside the CDR3, taken from reference TRBV28 and TRBJ1-5): DVKVTQSSRYLVKRTGEKVFLECVQDMDHENMFWYRQDPGLGLRLIYFSYDVKMKEKGDIPEGYSVSREKKERFSLILESASTNQTSMYLCASSLIDTGNQPQHFGDGTRLSIL.

This sequence joins TRBV14 and TRBJ2-7, with a tentative D call TRBD2 (6 bases). CDR3 length equals 15 residues. Germline V gene data show CDR1 as SGHDN and CDR2 as FVKESK. Trimming left V 1 base short and J 0 bases short, with 10 bases between. CDR3 loop: CASSQAQGLSYEQYF. CDR3 sequence (DNA): TGTGCCAGCAGCCAAGCCCAGGGACTCTCCTACGAGCAGTACTTC.

The rearrangement links TRBV19 to TRBJ2-2, with D hard to call. V was pared by 7 bases and J by 2 bases, with 17 bases between. Germline lookup yields CDR1 LNHDA and CDR2 SQIVND (reference sequence). CDR3 size: 16 residues. DNA for the CDR3: TGTGCCAGTAATAACCTACGGTTTAGAAACACCGGGGAGCTGTTTTTT. Protein product: CASNNLRFRNTGELFF.

This sequence joins TRBV19 and TRBJ2-1; the D is unclear. The V end was cut by 5 bases, the J end by 0 bases, with 11 bases between. CDR3 length equals 15 residues. Looked up from germline, CDR1 is LNHDA and CDR2 is SQIVND (reference sequence). Here the CDR3 reads CASSSRTASYNEQFF. As DNA, the CDR3 is TGTGCCAGTAGTTCCAGGACGGCCTCCTACAATGAGCAGTTCTTC.

This clone was observed at least ten times. The chain links TRBV11-3 to TRBJ2-7, with D possibly being TRBD2 (7 bases). In germline, CDR1 is SGHNT, CDR2 YENEEA. The V gene lost 3 bases and the J gene lost 5 bases, with 14 bases spanning the gap. The CDR3 consists of 14 residues. CDR3 nucleotides: TGTGCCAGCAGCTTGGAACCGGGGGGCCACGAGCAGTACTTC. Amino acids: CASSLEPGGHEQYF.

This clone has more than one count but fewer than ten. The rearrangement joins TRBV5-1 to TRBJ2-7, with a possible D match to TRBD2 (6 bases). CDR1 and CDR2 from the germline V gene are SGHRS and YFSETQ. This CDR3 has 16 amino acids. Trimming shortened V by 2 bases and J by 2 bases, and 17 bases separated the two germline ends. The CDR3 reads CASSFGGTASTYEQYF. In nucleotides, the CDR3 is TGCGCCAGCAGCTTTGGCGGGACGGCTTCTACCTACGAGCAGTACTTC. The whole variable domain, filled in from reference TRBV5-1 and TRBJ2-7, reads KAGVTQTPRYLIKTRGQQVTLSCSPISGHRSVSWYQQTPGQGLQFLFEYFSETQRNKGNFPGRFSGRQFSNSRSEMNVSTLELGDSALYLCASSFGGTASTYEQYFGPGTRLTVT.

The chain joins TRBV5-1 to TRBJ2-2; 7 bases map to TRBD1. Germline lookup yields CDR1 SGHRS and CDR2 YFSETQ. This CDR3 is 14 amino acids long. Trimming cost V 2 bases and J 5 bases; bases outside gene matches: 3. The CDR3: CASSFAGGTGELFF. The CDR3 bases are TGCGCCAGCAGCTTCGCAGGGGGAACCGGGGAGCTGTTTTTT.

By proportion, this clone is medium-sized. This chain joins TRBV11-3 and TRBJ2-5, with D perhaps matching TRBD2 (6 bases). Germline assignment: CDR1 SGHNT and CDR2 YENEEA. CDR3 length: 14 amino acids. V was cut by 1 base and J by 5 bases, with 11 bases left in between. CDR3 nucleotide sequence: TGTGCCAGCAGCTTAGTCTCAGGGAGGGAGACCCAGTACTTC. The encoded protein is CASSLVSGRETQYF.